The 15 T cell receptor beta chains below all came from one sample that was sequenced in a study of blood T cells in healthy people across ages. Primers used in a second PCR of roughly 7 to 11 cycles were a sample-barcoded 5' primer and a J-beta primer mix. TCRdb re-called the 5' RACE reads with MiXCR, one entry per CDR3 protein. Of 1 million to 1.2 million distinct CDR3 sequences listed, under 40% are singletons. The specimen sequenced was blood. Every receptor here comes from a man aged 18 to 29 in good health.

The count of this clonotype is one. CDR3 bases: TGTGCCAGCAGTTACGGGTCACAGGCTAGCATTCAGTACTTC. It translates to CASSYGSQASIQYF. The chain joins TRBV6-5 to TRBJ2-4; possibly TRBD1 for D (5 bases). The V gene's germline CDR1 is MNHEY and CDR2 SVGAGI. V dropped 2 bases and J dropped 9 bases, with 14 bases sitting between them. The CDR3 sequence is 14 residues long.

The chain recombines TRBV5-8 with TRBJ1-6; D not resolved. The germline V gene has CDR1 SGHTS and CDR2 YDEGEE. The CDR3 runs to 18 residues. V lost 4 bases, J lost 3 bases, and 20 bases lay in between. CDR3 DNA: TGTGCCAGCAGCCGCTCCCATGTAAACTTACACTATAATTCACCCCTCCACTTT. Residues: CASSRSHVNLHYNSPLHF.

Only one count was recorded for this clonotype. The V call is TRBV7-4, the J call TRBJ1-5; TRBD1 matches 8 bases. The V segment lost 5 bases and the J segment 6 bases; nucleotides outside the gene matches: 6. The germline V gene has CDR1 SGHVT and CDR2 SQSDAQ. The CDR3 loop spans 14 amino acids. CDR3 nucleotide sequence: TGTGCCAGCAGCGTAGACAGGGGAGTTCAGCCCCAGCATTTT. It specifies CASSVDRGVQPQHF.

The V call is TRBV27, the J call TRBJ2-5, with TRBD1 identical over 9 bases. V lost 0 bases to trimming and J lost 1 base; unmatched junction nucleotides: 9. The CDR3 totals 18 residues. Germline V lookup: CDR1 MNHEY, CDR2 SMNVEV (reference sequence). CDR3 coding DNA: TGTGCCAGCAGTTTATCAGTAGCGGACAGGGGTTCCCAAGAGACCCAGTACTTC. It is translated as CASSLSVADRGSQETQYF.

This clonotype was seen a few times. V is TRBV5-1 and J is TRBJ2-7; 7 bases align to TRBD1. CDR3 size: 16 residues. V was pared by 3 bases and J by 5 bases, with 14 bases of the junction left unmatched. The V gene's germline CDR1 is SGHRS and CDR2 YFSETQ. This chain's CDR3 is CASSWGTGTAFDEQYF. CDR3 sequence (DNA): TGCGCCAGCAGCTGGGGAACCGGGACAGCATTCGACGAGCAGTACTTC.

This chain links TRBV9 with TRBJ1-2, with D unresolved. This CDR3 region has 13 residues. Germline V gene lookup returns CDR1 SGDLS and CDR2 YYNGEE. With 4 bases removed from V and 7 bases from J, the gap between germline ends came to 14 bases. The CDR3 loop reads CASSTPRDLGYTF. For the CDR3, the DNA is TGTGCCAGCAGCACGCCGAGAGACCTTGGCTACACCTTC.

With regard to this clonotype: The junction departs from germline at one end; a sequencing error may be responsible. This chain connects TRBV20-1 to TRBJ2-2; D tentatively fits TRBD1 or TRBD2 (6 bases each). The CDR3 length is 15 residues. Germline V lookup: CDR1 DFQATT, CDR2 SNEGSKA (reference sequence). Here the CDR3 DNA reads TGCAGTGCCCTCCCAGGGGCGGGTGACACCGGGGGGCTGTTTTTT. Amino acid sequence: CSALPGAGDTGGLFF.

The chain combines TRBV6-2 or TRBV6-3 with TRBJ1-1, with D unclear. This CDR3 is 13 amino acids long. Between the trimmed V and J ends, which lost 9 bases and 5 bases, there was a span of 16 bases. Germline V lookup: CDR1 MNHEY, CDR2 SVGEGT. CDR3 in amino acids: CASRTVSRTEAFF. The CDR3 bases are TGTGCCAGTAGAACCGTATCGCGGACTGAAGCTTTCTTT.

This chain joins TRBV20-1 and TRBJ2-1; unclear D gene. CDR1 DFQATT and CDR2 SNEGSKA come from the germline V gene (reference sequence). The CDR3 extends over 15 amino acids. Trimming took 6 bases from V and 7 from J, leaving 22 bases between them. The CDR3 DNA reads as TGCAGTGCGCACCCCGGGCGCAATCCCAGGAATGAGCAGTTCTTC. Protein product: CSAHPGRNPRNEQFF.

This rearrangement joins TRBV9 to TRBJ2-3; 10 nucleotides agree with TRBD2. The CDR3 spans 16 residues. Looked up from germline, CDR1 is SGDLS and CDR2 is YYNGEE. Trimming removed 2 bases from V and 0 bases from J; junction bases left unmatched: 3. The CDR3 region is CASSVSGGGSTDTQYF. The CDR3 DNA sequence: TGTGCCAGCAGCGTCAGCGGGGGGGGGAGCACAGATACGCAGTATTTT.

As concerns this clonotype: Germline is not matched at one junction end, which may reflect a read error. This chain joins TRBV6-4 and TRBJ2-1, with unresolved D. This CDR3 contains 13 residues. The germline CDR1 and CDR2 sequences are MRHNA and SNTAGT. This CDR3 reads CASSESSCNEQFF. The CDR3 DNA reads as TGTGCCAGCAGTGAGAGCTCCTGCAATGAGCAGTTCTTC.

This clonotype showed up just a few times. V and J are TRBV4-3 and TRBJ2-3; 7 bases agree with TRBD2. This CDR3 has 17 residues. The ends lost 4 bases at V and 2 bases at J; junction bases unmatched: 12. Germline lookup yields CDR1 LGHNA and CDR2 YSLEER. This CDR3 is CASSLSYWRGITDTQYF. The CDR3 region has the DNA TGCGCCAGCAGCCTCTCGTACTGGCGGGGGATCACAGATACGCAGTATTTT.

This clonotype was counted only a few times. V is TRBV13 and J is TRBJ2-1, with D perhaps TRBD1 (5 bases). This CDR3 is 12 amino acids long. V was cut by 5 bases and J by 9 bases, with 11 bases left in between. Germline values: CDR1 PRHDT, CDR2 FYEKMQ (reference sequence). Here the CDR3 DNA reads TGTGCCAGCAGCCCCCAGGGCATTGAGCAGTTCTTC. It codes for CASSPQGIEQFF.

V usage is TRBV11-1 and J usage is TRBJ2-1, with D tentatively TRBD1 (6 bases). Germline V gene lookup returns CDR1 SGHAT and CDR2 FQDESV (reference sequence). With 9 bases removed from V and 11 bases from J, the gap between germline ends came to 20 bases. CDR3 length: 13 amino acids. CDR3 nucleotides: TGTGCCAGTAGAAACAGGGAACGAGAGAAGCAGTTCTTC. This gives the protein CASRNREREKQFF.

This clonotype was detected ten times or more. The CDR3 sequence: CASSLVAGVAYNEQFF. CDR3 in DNA: TGCGCCAGCAGCTTGGTAGCGGGAGTCGCCTACAATGAGCAGTTCTTC. This chain connects TRBV5-1 to TRBJ2-1, with 9 positions matching TRBD2. Trimming took 0 bases from V and 2 from J; bases not matched to a gene: 3. The CDR3 contains 16 residues. The germline CDR1 and CDR2 sequences are SGHRS and YFSETQ.